Here is one TCR beta chain with its context. The source of the sample is a study of blood T cell repertoires in COVID-19. In the study overall: Samples taken during acute and convalescent COVID-19 were collected in the United States, Italy and Spain.

Produced via immunoSEQ multiplex PCR; TCRdb's table is partial and in-frame only. The repertoire includes over 300,000 clones, 90% of them detected once, and 6% to 7.5% sits in the top ten. The TCR was taken from a man between 18 and 35 years old with active or convalescent COVID-19. Sequencing was performed on peripheral blood.

In DNA form, the CDR3 reads TGCGCCAGCAGCCAGACGGGACAGTCTAATGAAAAACTGTTTTTT. It specifies CASSQTGQSNEKLFF. V is TRBV4-1 and J is TRBJ1-4, with 7 bases lining up with TRBD1. Germline CDR1 MGHRA, CDR2 YSYEKL. Losses at the gene ends were 3 bases for V and 3 bases for J; bases not matched to a gene: 4. The CDR3 extends over 15 amino acids.